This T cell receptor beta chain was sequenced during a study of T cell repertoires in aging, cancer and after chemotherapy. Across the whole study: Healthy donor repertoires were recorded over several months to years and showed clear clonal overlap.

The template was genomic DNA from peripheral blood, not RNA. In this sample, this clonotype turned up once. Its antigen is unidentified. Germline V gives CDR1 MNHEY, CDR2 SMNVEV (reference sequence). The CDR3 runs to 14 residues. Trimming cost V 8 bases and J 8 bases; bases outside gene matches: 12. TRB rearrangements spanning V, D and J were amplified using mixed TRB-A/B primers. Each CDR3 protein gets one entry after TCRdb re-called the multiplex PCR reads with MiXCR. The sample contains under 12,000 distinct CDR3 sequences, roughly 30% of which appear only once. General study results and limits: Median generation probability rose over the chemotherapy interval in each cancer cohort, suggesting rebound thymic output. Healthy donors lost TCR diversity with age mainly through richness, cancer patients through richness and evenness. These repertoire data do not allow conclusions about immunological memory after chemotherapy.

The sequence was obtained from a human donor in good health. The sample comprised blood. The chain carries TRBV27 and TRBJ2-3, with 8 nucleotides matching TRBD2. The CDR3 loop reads CASGRGGPFGTQYF. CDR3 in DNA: TGTGCCAGCGGACGGGGGGGCCCATTCGGTACGCAGTATTTT.